This T cell receptor beta chain was retrieved from a study of blood T cells in healthy people across ages (dated by TCRdb to the mid-2010s). A note on the overall study: Template switching captured roughly one uniquely barcoded TCR beta cDNA molecule per two T cells in model experiments. The study measured age-related changes in TCR beta repertoire diversity using deep sequencing normalized with unique cDNA molecular identifiers. The donors were divided into four age groups: young (average around 16 years), middle-aged (roughly 40), aged (about 62) and long-lived (around 87). Donors of different ages were randomly distributed across sequencing lanes to avoid experimental bias. Two additional independent replicas of 1 million unique cDNA reads from the same blood draw were analyzed for two donors (one aged 18 to 30 and one aged 80 or older). Summary of the overall study and its limitations: The percentage of naive T cells measured by flow cytometry correlated strongly with observed TCR beta diversity. The CMV infection status of donors was not known, potentially confounding age-related changes in expanded clonotypes. Bulk unsorted PBMC profiling prevented conclusive comparison of naive and antigen-experienced compartments. Observed TCR beta diversity per million T cells fell roughly linearly with age, and a significant reduction was already apparent by age around 40. Compared with the aged group, the long-lived group had more naive CD4+ T cells, fewer expanded clones and increased TCR diversity, suggesting age selection. Estimates of total diversity based on one million sequenced T cells were considered lower bounds and underestimates.

The 39 donors, aged roughly 6 to 100 years, were systemically healthy Caucasian individuals from Russia. Each donor gave about 9.7 milliliters of peripheral blood, drawn into EDTA-treated Vacutainer tubes. Ficoll-Paque density-gradient centrifugation was used to isolate PBMCs, with at least 6.5 million per sample. Total RNA, at least 6 micrograms per sample, was extracted from PBMCs with Trizol reagent. For every donor, flow cytometry on a PBMC aliquot measured the percentage of naive CD45RAhigh/CD27high T cells. To note about this clonotype: Its antigen has not been determined. Base quality data are lacking; no much larger clone is found one base away.

The germline V gene encodes CDR1 SQVTM and CDR2 ANQGSEA. V lost 3 bases and J lost 1 base; the stretch between them is 8 bases long. Its CDR3 holds 13 amino acids, cysteine through phenylalanine. CDR3 DNA is the only sequence kept; it has 39 bases, read in frame from the first base. Library preparation used 5' RACE. TCRdb lists the instrument as Illumina HiSeq 2500. The second PCR ran for about 7 to 11 cycles and used a J-beta primer mix along with a sample-barcoded 5' primer. A unique molecular identifier was introduced onto each TCR beta cDNA molecule by a template-switch 5' adaptor carrying 12 random nucleotides. Each sample yielded at least 2.5 million CDR3-containing paired-end reads. First-strand cDNA was synthesized from all RNA with the Mint cDNA synthesis kit, primed by a TRBC-specific oligonucleotide. After uracil-DNA glycosylase treatment, a first 18-cycle PCR used universal primers M1SS and BC2_uni_R on all cDNA. Processing in the source paper ran as follows. Normalization of each sample was performed by random selection of 1 million high-quality reads, each carrying a distinct molecular identifier. Instead of being binned into consensus sequences, reads that shared molecular identifiers were thrown out. MiTCR, set to a Q25 quality threshold and the strictest error-elimination algorithm, was used for CDR3 identification, clonotype clustering and error correction. A nonparametric unseen species model using Euler transformation provided a lower-bound estimate of total TCR beta diversity. Starting from the raw public reads, TCRdb applied fastp trimming at Q25, assembled clones with MiXCR and retained in-frame beta chains. Every CDR3 protein is listed once, alongside the most common genes and DNA of its rows. For this entry, the V and J calls and clone size follow TCRdb and not the study's own pipeline. In this sample the table shows roughly 680,000 distinct CDR3 sequences, over 40% of which occur a single time. Approximately 15% of the sample rests with the top ten.

The sample taken for sequencing was blood. The chain is assembled from TRBV29-1 and TRBJ2-3; the D gene is perhaps TRBD2, on 5 matching bases. The TCR comes from a woman of 80 years or more in good health. At the DNA level, the sequence is TGCAGCGTTGATCAAGCGGGCACAGATACGCAGTATTTT. Its translation reads: CSVDQAGTDTQYF.